The 15 T cell receptor beta chains presented below share a single source sample, sequenced in a study of chemoradiotherapy in HPV16-positive cancers (dated by TCRdb to between 2022 and 2023). Receptor amplification or capture employed the immunoSEQ multiplex PCR assay. This is the immuneACCESS table as TCRdb keeps it, with only in-frame sequences that have V and J called. A part of the clones is gone; compared with another copy, unresolved V genes explain less than half, and the rest is unexplained. Within this sample are fewer than 10,000 clones, with 70% to 90% of them counted one time only. The ten biggest clones cover roughly 13% of the sample. The source material was blood, sampled from a patient who underwent chemoradiotherapy. The receptors derive from a human donor with HPV-associated anogenital cancer.

The chain carries TRBV19 and TRBJ1-2; 9 nucleotides line up with TRBD1. This CDR3 region has 13 residues. Trimming removed 9 bases from V and 5 bases from J; junction bases left unmatched: 7. The germline V gene has CDR1 LNHDA and CDR2 SQIVND (reference sequence). CDR3 in DNA: TGTGCCAGCACCCGGGGACAGGGTTATGGCTACACCTTC. Amino acids: CASTRGQGYGYTF. The full variable domain, its missing parts supplied by reference TRBV19 and TRBJ1-2, is DGGITQSPKYLFRKEGQNVTLSCEQNLNHDAMYWYRQDPGQGLRLIYYSQIVNDFQKGDIAEGYSVSREKKESFPLTVTSAQKNPTAFYLCASTRGQGYGYTFGSGTRLTVV.

The gene calls are TRBV7-9 and TRBJ2-5, with D possibly matching TRBD2 (7 bases). Germline V CDR1 and CDR2: SEHNR, FQNEAQ (reference sequence). There are 15 residues in the CDR3. Trimming pared 5 bases from V and 5 bases from J, leaving 18 bases between. CDR3 region: CASSPGGGGRETQYF. Written as DNA, the CDR3 is TGTGCCAGCAGCCCCGGAGGGGGGGGCAGGGAGACCCAGTACTTC.

The count of this clone is one. CDR3 sequence (DNA): TGTGCCTGGAGTCCTACCGGGACAGGGGGCGAAAAACTGTTTTTT. Its translation is CAWSPTGTGGEKLFF. The gene calls are TRBV30 and TRBJ1-4, with TRBD1 identical over 12 bases. Germline V gene sequence: CDR1 GTSNPN, CDR2 SVGIG (reference sequence). The CDR3 covers 15 residues. The trim removed 2 bases at V and 8 bases at J, leaving 6 bases unmatched. Using reference TRBV30 and TRBJ1-4 for the parts outside the CDR3, the full variable domain is SQTIHQWPATLVQPVGSPLSLECTVEGTSNPNLYWYRQAAGRGLQLLFYSVGIGQISSEVPQNLSASRPQDRQFILSSKKLLLSDSGFYLCAWSPTGTGGEKLFFGSGTQLSVL.

The J gene is TRBJ2-3, the V gene TRBV10-3; D not certain. The CDR3 totals 15 residues. Germline V gene sequence: CDR1 ENHRY, CDR2 SYGVKD. V lost 0 bases and J lost 4, with 11 bases in between. CDR3 sequence reads: CAISESKTDADTQYF. CDR3 coding DNA: TGTGCCATCAGTGAGTCTAAGACGGACGCAGATACGCAGTATTTT.

The J gene is TRBJ1-5, the V gene TRBV7-9; D is unresolved. The germline CDR1 and CDR2 sequences are SEHNR and FQNEAQ (reference sequence). This CDR3 has 13 amino acids. V was cut by 1 base and J by 3 bases, with 4 bases left in between. The CDR3 reads CASSLDANQPQHF. CDR3 nucleotide sequence: TGTGCCAGCAGCTTAGACGCCAATCAGCCCCAGCATTTT.

This clone was counted a few times. CDR3 residues: CASSLRDRGRGYGYTF. The CDR3, as DNA: TGTGCCAGCAGCTTGCGGGACAGGGGGCGCGGCTATGGCTACACCTTC. The chain has TRBV9 and TRBJ1-2; 12 nucleotides agree with TRBD1. The CDR3 has 16 amino acids. J lost 4 bases, V lost 4 bases, and 8 bases had no gene match. CDR1 SGDLS and CDR2 YYNGEE come from the germline V gene. Looking up the rest from reference TRBV9 and TRBJ1-2 gives the full variable domain: DSGVTQTPKHLITATGQRVTLRCSPRSGDLSVYWYQQSLDQGLQFLIQYYNGEERAKGNILERFSAQQFPDLHSELNLSSLELGDSALYFCASSLRDRGRGYGYTFGSGTRLTVV.

The chain carries TRBV29-1 and TRBJ2-3, with a weak D call TRBD2 (6 bases). The V end was cut by 3 bases, the J end by 0 bases, with 13 bases between. Germline V gives CDR1 SQVTM, CDR2 ANQGSEA. The CDR3 spans 15 residues. CDR3 sequence: CSVDSLAPSTDTQYF. CDR3 DNA sequence: TGCAGCGTTGACTCTCTAGCGCCTAGCACAGATACGCAGTATTTT.

This clone was counted a single time. The chain uses TRBV2 and TRBJ1-4; tentative D call: TRBD1 (6 bases). The CDR3 length is 15 residues. The V gene lost 7 bases and the J gene lost 4 bases, with 16 bases spanning the gap. Germline values: CDR1 SNHLY, CDR2 FYNNEI. CDR3 in amino acids: CASKRGGGHNEKLFF. The DNA of the CDR3 is TGTGCCAGCAAGCGGGGCGGGGGCCATAATGAAAAACTGTTTTTT. Full variable domain (remainder filled in from reference TRBV2 and TRBJ1-4): EPEVTQTPSHQVTQMGQEVILRCVPISNHLYFYWYRQILGQKVEFLVSFYNNEISEKSEIFDDQFSVERPDGSNFTLKIRSTKLEDSAMYFCASKRGGGHNEKLFFGSGTQLSVL.

The J gene is TRBJ2-7, the V gene TRBV10-1; D unclear. The CDR3 is 13 amino acids. V was clipped by 3 bases and J by 2 bases, with 8 bases between them. CDR1 WNHNN and CDR2 SYGVQD come from the germline V gene (reference sequence). The CDR3 DNA follows: TGCGCCAGCAGTGAAGCACAACCCTACGAGCAGTACGTC. Its translation is CASSEAQPYEQYV.

This sequence joins TRBV7-9 and TRBJ1-1; D perhaps matches TRBD1 (5 bases). From germline, CDR1 is SEHNR and CDR2 FQNEAQ (reference sequence). Trimming shortened V by 5 bases and J by 8 bases, and 24 bases separated the two germline ends. There are 16 residues in the CDR3. CDR3 in DNA: TGTGCCAGCAGCAGTGGGGACGGACGGTCCCCCACCGAAGCTTTCTTT. This sequence encodes CASSSGDGRSPTEAFF.

In its sample, this clone was seen once. This chain links TRBV2 with TRBJ1-2; TRBD1 aligns across 7 bases. The CDR3 has 15 amino acids. The ends lost 8 bases at V and 8 bases at J; junction bases unmatched: 17. Germline V gene sequence: CDR1 SNHLY, CDR2 FYNNEI. The CDR3 is CASFPSEGAGEGYTF. In DNA, the CDR3 is TGTGCCAGCTTCCCCTCGGAGGGGGCGGGAGAGGGCTACACCTTC.

The gene calls are TRBV7-2 and TRBJ1-1; 7 bases fit TRBD1. Germline CDR1 and CDR2: SGHTA and FQGNSA. The junction had 10 bases not matched to a gene; V was cut back by 5 bases and J by 4 bases. The CDR3 is 15 residues long. CDR3 DNA sequence: TGTGCCAGCAGCCCGGGACAGCCGGTAGGCACTGAAGCTTTCTTT. Encoded protein: CASSPGQPVGTEAFF.

The rearrangement links TRBV9 to TRBJ2-5, with 9 bases matching TRBD1. Germline assignment: CDR1 SGDLS and CDR2 YYNGEE. The CDR3 runs to 15 residues. Trimming took 3 bases from V and 4 from J; bases not matched to a gene: 7. CDR3 in DNA: TGTGCCAGCAGCGCGACAGGGGGTTTGGGAGAGACCCAGTACTTC. Protein: CASSATGGLGETQYF.

The chain links TRBV13 to TRBJ2-3; 10 nucleotides align to TRBD2. The V gene end was trimmed by 5 bases and the J gene end by 7 bases; junction bases not matched to a gene: 6. Germline V lookup: CDR1 PRHDT, CDR2 FYEKMQ (reference sequence). The CDR3 sequence is 14 residues long. CDR3 sequence reads: CASSPGLAAYTQYF. CDR3 DNA: TGTGCCAGCAGCCCTGGACTAGCGGCCTATACGCAGTATTTT.

The chain recombines TRBV5-1 with TRBJ2-1; 7 bases agree with TRBD1. The CDR3 spans 16 residues. With 4 bases clipped from V and 9 bases from J, the junction kept 16 bases outside the gene matches. CDR1 is SGHRS and CDR2 is YFSETQ in the germline V gene. CDR3 sequence: CASSHDVQYRGSEQFF. The CDR3 bases are TGCGCCAGCAGCCACGACGTGCAATACAGGGGTAGTGAGCAGTTCTTC.